This is a list of T cell receptor beta chains from one sample in a study of beta chain features in type 1 diabetes. The protocol was immunoSEQ multiplex PCR, while the TCRdb copy is restricted to in-frame clones and leaves out a portion. This table holds hundreds of thousands of clones, approximately 10% found once. Input material: naive CD4+ T cells from blood. All receptors derive from a man aged 25-40 years with type 1 diabetes. The CDR3 runs from the conserved cysteine through the conserved F or W. A D gene is named only where the DNA matches it firmly. Not all rows give a size; the values are once, few, many and, for expanded clones, a class.

D,size,J,length,V,CDR3,DNA
TRBD1,few,TRBJ2-1,16,TRBV29-1,CSVTNTGTGGYNEQFF,TGCAGCGTTACAAATACCGGGACAGGGGGATACAATGAGCAGTTCTTC
NA,NA,TRBJ1-1,16,TRBV2,CASSEAQRGMNTEAFF,TGTGCCAGCAGTGAAGCGCAGCGGGGGATGAACACTGAAGCTTTCTTT
NA,NA,TRBJ2-7,13,TRBV6-6,CASSYGPGWEQYF,TGTGCCAGCAGTTACGGCCCGGGGTGGGAGCAGTACTTC
NA,NA,TRBJ1-2,13,TRBV7-2,CASSFGGNYGYTF,TGTGCCAGCAGCTTCGGCGGGAACTATGGCTACACCTTC
TRBD2,few,TRBJ2-3,17,TRBV9,CASSAGLAGASTDTQYF,TGTGCCAGCAGCGCCGGACTAGCGGGGGCTTCCACAGATACGCAGTATTTT
TRBD1,NA,TRBJ1-1,14,TRBV2,CASSLQGENTEAFF,TGTGCCAGCAGCCTACAGGGGGAGAACACTGAAGCTTTCTTT
TRBD2,NA,TRBJ2-1,14,TRBV5-4,CASSLLLAGDEQFF,TGTGCCAGCAGCTTGTTACTAGCGGGGGATGAGCAGTTCTTC
TRBD1,few,TRBJ1-1,14,TRBV18,CASSQGQGNTEAFF,TGTGCCAGCTCACAGGGACAGGGGAACACTGAAGCTTTCTTT
NA,NA,TRBJ2-7,13,TRBV9,CASSVDDSYEQYF,TGTGCCAGCAGCGTAGATGACAGCTACGAGCAGTACTTC
TRBD1,NA,TRBJ1-5,13,TRBV29-1,CSVVQGAGQPQHF,TGCAGCGTCGTACAGGGGGCCGGTCAGCCCCAGCATTTT
NA,NA,TRBJ1-1,14,TRBV6-4,CASRKDTMNTEAFF,TGTGCCAGCAGAAAGGACACCATGAACACTGAAGCTTTCTTT
TRBD1,NA,TRBJ1-4,16,TRBV6-6,CASSFPPGTVNEKLFF,TGTGCCAGCAGTTTCCCTCCCGGGACAGTTAATGAAAAACTGTTTTTT
TRBD2,NA,TRBJ2-3,18,TRBV7-2,CASSSGLAGGWSTDTQYF,TGTGCCAGCAGCTCGGGACTAGCGGGGGGGTGGAGCACAGATACGCAGTATTTT
NA,few,TRBJ2-5,12,TRBV28,CASSQGLETQYF,TGTGCCAGCAGTCAGGGGTTGGAGACCCAGTACTTC
NA,NA,TRBJ1-3,14,TRBV9,CASSSGFAGNTIYF,TGTGCCAGCAGCTCGGGTTTTGCTGGAAACACCATATATTTT
NA,few,TRBJ2-7,13,TRBV11-2,CASTQDMAYEQYF,TGTGCCAGCACCCAGGACATGGCTTACGAGCAGTACTTC
NA,few,TRBJ2-7,14,TRBV28,CASSLPPGAYEQYF,TGTGCCAGCAGTTTACCTCCCGGGGCCTACGAGCAGTACTTC
TRBD1,NA,TRBJ2-7,15,TRBV11-2,CASSLVGQGAYEQYF,TGTGCCAGCAGCTTAGTGGGACAGGGGGCTTACGAGCAGTACTTC
NA,NA,TRBJ1-1,13,TRBV27,CASSPTGGTEAFF,TGTGCCAGCAGTCCCACGGGGGGCACTGAAGCTTTCTTT
NA,few,TRBJ2-3,11,TRBV29-1,CSGTSTDTQYF,TGCAGCGGGACTAGCACAGATACGCAGTATTTT
NA,NA,TRBJ1-6,15,TRBV6-5,CASRSAGSRNSPLHF,TGTGCCAGCCGTTCGGCGGGAAGTCGGAATTCACCCCTCCACTTT
TRBD1,NA,TRBJ1-1,15,TRBV18,CASQPGGTANTEAFF,TGTGCCAGCCAGCCTGGCGGGACAGCGAACACTGAAGCTTTCTTT
TRBD1,few,TRBJ2-4,17,TRBV7-2,CASSLFPGGLAKNIQYF,TGTGCCAGCAGCCTCTTTCCAGGGGGATTAGCCAAAAACATTCAGTACTTC
NA,NA,TRBJ2-3,13,TRBV18,CASARDRADTQYF,TGTGCCAGCGCCCGAGACAGAGCCGATACGCAGTATTTT
TRBD2,few,TRBJ2-1,16,TRBV2,CASSEPSGVTYNEQFF,TGTGCCAGCAGTGAACCCAGCGGGGTCACCTACAATGAGCAGTTCTTC
NA,few,TRBJ2-3,16,TRBV15,CATSREGDPRRNTQYF,TGTGCCACCAGCAGAGAAGGGGATCCCAGGAGAAATACGCAGTATTTT
TRBD2,NA,TRBJ2-7,15,TRBV6-1,CASTRGGGSSYEQYF,TGTGCCAGCACCCGCGGGGGAGGGAGCTCCTACGAGCAGTACTTC
NA,few,TRBJ2-2,14,TRBV28,CASSLGGVTGELFF,TGTGCCAGCAGTTTAGGCGGAGTTACCGGGGAGCTGTTTTTT
TRBD1,NA,TRBJ1-1,13,TRBV2,CASRRQGGTEAFF,TGTGCCAGCAGGAGACAGGGAGGCACTGAAGCTTTCTTT
TRBD1,NA,TRBJ1-5,16,TRBV30,CAWSVQRTGGHQPQHF,TGTGCCTGGAGTGTACAGCGGACAGGGGGCCATCAGCCCCAGCATTTT
NA,NA,TRBJ1-1,13,TRBV10-3,CAISATGDTEAFF,TGTGCCATCAGTGCAACGGGGGACACTGAAGCTTTCTTT
NA,few,TRBJ2-1,11,TRBV7-2,CASSSHNEQFF,TGTGCCAGCAGCTCCCATAATGAGCAGTTCTTC
TRBD2,few,TRBJ2-3,16,TRBV7-2,CASSLLAGGITDTQYF,TGTGCCAGCAGCTTACTCGCGGGGGGGATCACAGATACGCAGTATTTT
TRBD2,few,TRBJ2-1,16,TRBV7-2,CASSAYGGAVYNEQFF,TGTGCCAGCAGCGCCTACGGGGGGGCTGTCTACAATGAGCAGTTCTTC
TRBD2,NA,TRBJ2-1,16,TRBV4-2,CASSQDGNSGENEQFF,TGTGCCAGCAGCCAAGATGGGAATAGCGGGGAGAATGAGCAGTTCTTC
NA,NA,TRBJ2-6,14,TRBV6-5,CASSIYSGANVLTF,TGTGCCAGCAGTATCTACTCTGGGGCCAACGTCCTGACTTTC
NA,few,TRBJ1-3,13,TRBV25-1,CASSVNGGDTIYF,TGTGCCAGCAGTGTCAATGGAGGGGACACCATATATTTT
TRBD1,few,TRBJ2-3,16,TRBV4-1,CASSQLGEGATDTQYF,TGCGCCAGCAGCCAACTGGGAGAGGGGGCCACAGATACGCAGTATTTT
NA,few,TRBJ2-3,12,TRBV7-9,CASSQGEATQYF,TGTGCCAGCAGCCAAGGGGAAGCTACGCAGTATTTT
TRBD1,NA,TRBJ2-5,14,TRBV5-1,CASSFGTAQETQYF,TGCGCCAGCAGCTTCGGGACAGCTCAAGAGACCCAGTACTTC
TRBD1,NA,TRBJ1-6,15,TRBV9,CASSVTDRADSPLHF,TGTGCCAGCAGCGTAACCGACAGGGCGGATTCACCCCTCCACTTT
TRBD1,few,TRBJ1-6,15,TRBV9,CASSQGGRGSSPLHF,TGTGCCAGCAGCCAGGGGGGCCGTGGAAGTTCACCCCTCCACTTT
NA,NA,TRBJ1-6,15,TRBV21-1,CASSPRRHSRPPLHF,TGTGCCAGCAGCCCCCGTCGCCACTCCCGTCCACCCCTCCACTTT
NA,NA,TRBJ2-7,15,TRBV5-4,CASSVAQGSAYEQYF,TGTGCCAGCAGCGTCGCACAGGGAAGTGCCTACGAGCAGTACTTC
TRBD1,few,TRBJ2-3,16,TRBV29-1,CSVEGSGQLSTDTQYF,TGCAGCGTTGAAGGATCGGGACAGCTAAGCACAGATACGCAGTATTTT
NA,NA,TRBJ2-5,13,TRBV19,CASKEGIQETQYF,TGTGCCAGTAAGGAGGGGATCCAAGAGACCCAGTACTTC
NA,NA,TRBJ1-1,13,TRBV15,CATSTRVWVQAFF,TGTGCCACCAGCACCCGGGTCTGGGTGCAAGCTTTCTTT
TRBD1,few,TRBJ2-7,12,TRBV7-9,CASSPDRAEQYF,TGTGCCAGCAGCCCCGACAGGGCTGAGCAGTACTTC
NA,NA,TRBJ1-1,15,TRBV18,CASSFSRQISSEAFF,TGTGCCAGCTCCTTCTCTCGACAGATTTCTAGTGAAGCTTTCTTT
TRBD1,few,TRBJ1-4,16,TRBV2,CASSLAGGQGYEKLFF,TGTGCCAGCTCCCTCGCTGGGGGACAGGGGTATGAAAAACTGTTTTTT
NA,NA,TRBJ1-6,14,TRBV30,CAWSVHLDGPPLHF,TGTGCCTGGAGTGTACATCTTGATGGGCCACCCCTCCACTTT
NA,NA,TRBJ2-7,14,TRBV7-3,CASSLGPGDYEQYF,TGTGCCAGCAGCTTAGGTCCAGGGGACTACGAGCAGTACTTC
TRBD1,NA,TRBJ2-5,14,TRBV28,CASSLWTDRETQYF,TGTGCCAGCAGTTTATGGACGGACAGGGAGACCCAGTACTTC
TRBD2,few,TRBJ2-3,15,TRBV6-5,CASSYKRGFTDTQYF,TGTGCCAGCAGTTACAAGCGGGGGTTCACAGATACGCAGTATTTT
NA,NA,TRBJ2-3,11,TRBV20-1,CSARYGDTQYF,TGCAGTGCTAGATACGGGGATACGCAGTATTTT